This T cell receptor (beta chain) was found in a study of T cells in Graves' hyperthyroidism and ophthalmopathy (dated by TCRdb to the late 2010s). Notes on the research overall: Peripheral blood was sampled at the time of initial diagnosis, prior to any treatment. The paper describes TCR Vbeta CDR3 sequencing of fewer than 150 peripheral blood samples, made up of 43 ophthalmopathy patients, approximately 73 hyperthyroidism patients and about 17 progressor patients. The approximately 100 discovery patients were divided at random into training and test sets in a 7:3 ratio. Thyroid tissue and blood T-cell repertoires from more than 5 Graves' hyperthyroidism patients were also compared in the study. Prospective prediction of ophthalmopathy was tested in an independent validation cohort consisting of roughly 20 hyperthyroidism patients and approximately 16 patients who later progressed to ophthalmopathy. Once sampling was done, hyperthyroidism patients were given methimazole at a starting dose of 30 mg daily, whereas ophthalmopathy patients were given high-dose intravenous methylprednisolone. To identify distinguishing TCR V-J signatures, a discovery cohort of 90 to 100 patients was used, comprising 40 to 45 with Graves' ophthalmopathy and around 57 with stable Graves' hyperthyroidism. What the authors observed across the whole study: During validation, the model predicted progression to ophthalmopathy a median of approximately 6.5 months ahead of onset, with roughly 65% sensitivity and about 75% specificity. Most expanded thyroid clonotypes (frequency above 0.001) were also found in blood, which suggests that blood repertoires may mirror thyroid immune responses. Sample size was not statistically predetermined, and investigators were not blinded to group allocation. Ophthalmopathy was separated from stable hyperthyroidism by a 13 V-J signature model, with around 90% sensitivity and around 81% specificity obtained in cross-validation and 80%/75% obtained in testing.

Turning to this clonotype: Its antigen is currently not known. Within one base of it there is no much larger clone, and no base qualities were kept.

A patient counted as having stable Graves' hyperthyroidism if no progression to ophthalmopathy occurred over 18 months of follow-up. The hyperthyroidism patients were between 18 and 65 years old and newly diagnosed, with a disease duration of less than 2 months. The study excluded patients with uncontrolled infections, other autoimmune diseases, pregnancy or lactation. Clinical symptoms, serum thyroxine and TRAb, thyroid ultrasound, and orbital computed tomography formed the basis for the diagnoses. Ficoll-Paque density gradient centrifugation was used to isolate PBMCs from about 9.4 ml of fresh peripheral blood. Trizol reagent was used to extract total RNA, and RNA quality was then checked on an Agilent 2100 Bioanalyzer. CDR1 DFQATT and CDR2 SNEGSKA are derived from the germline V gene (reference sequence). The trim is 4 bases for V and 5 bases for J, with a gap of 12 bases between the germline ends. The CDR3, cysteine through phenylalanine, is 12 amino acids long. Just CDR3 DNA is preserved here, 36 bases in frame from base 1.

TCR beta CDR3 regions were amplified from RNA transcripts. The first round of RT-PCR for the TCR CDR3 was performed with the HTBI primer set and the Qiagen OneStep RT-PCR kit. Libraries were constructed in a second round of multiplex PCR, after which size selection and purification were performed. Libraries were sequenced paired-end with 100 bp reads on an Illumina HiSeq2000. On the authors' methods: SOAPnuke was used to process the raw data, removing reads that contained adapters or uncalled bases, had a mean Phred below 15, or lacked an exact match to the constant primer or identifier. COPE v1.2.5 was used to merge the high-quality paired reads, and each unique nucleotide sequence was defined as a clonotype. MiTCR v1.1 was used to align clonotypes to the IMGT TRBV, TRBD and TRBJ reference segments. The analysis included only V-J combinations with a frequency above 0.0001, which together covered roughly 99% of the repertoires. The TCS score was defined as F50 (clonal expansion) divided by E x V (chaos), with BLOSUM62-based TCRdist calculated between CDR3 peptides within each V-J. Welch's t-statistics and random forest reduced approximately 520 V-J features to 10 to 15, which were used in a naive Bayes classifier (R e1071). The public reads were reprocessed in TCRdb via fastp at Q25 and MiXCR, keeping in-frame beta chains. When rows share a CDR3 protein, they turn into one entry using the most common DNA and genes. The V and J calls, along with clone size, are taken from TCRdb and not from the paper's own processing. Present in this sample are 550,000 to 800,000 distinct CDR3 sequences, over 15% of which were seen just once. The top ten constitute approximately 8.4% of the sample.

The sequence derives from a man younger than 30 with Graves' hyperthyroidism. The receptor chain draws on TRBV20-1 and TRBJ2-7; a confident D gene designation cannot be given. Sequencing was carried out using blood. The sequence in DNA is TGCAGTGCTAAGACCGCTCGGCACGAGCAGTACTTC. The translation is CSAKTARHEQYF.